This note documents a single TCR beta chain sequence. V dropped 6 bases and J dropped 6; count of bases not matched to a gene: 5. Germline V gene data show CDR1 as KGHSH and CDR2 as LQKENI. The CDR3 extends over 15 amino acids. This specimen belongs to a study of control samples from healthy donors and cancer patients. TCRdb's copy holds only in-frame clones and misses some; the assay was immunoSEQ multiplex PCR. The sample holds 60,000 or so clones, roughly 95% seen once. The sequenced material came from blood. The receptor's source is a woman under 30 in good health. The rearrangement links TRBV18 to TRBJ2-1, with 13 bases lining up with TRBD2. CDR3 DNA sequence: TGTGCCAGCTCCCGCACTAGCGGGGGGGGCAATGAGCAGTTCTTC. Translation: CASSRTSGGGNEQFF.